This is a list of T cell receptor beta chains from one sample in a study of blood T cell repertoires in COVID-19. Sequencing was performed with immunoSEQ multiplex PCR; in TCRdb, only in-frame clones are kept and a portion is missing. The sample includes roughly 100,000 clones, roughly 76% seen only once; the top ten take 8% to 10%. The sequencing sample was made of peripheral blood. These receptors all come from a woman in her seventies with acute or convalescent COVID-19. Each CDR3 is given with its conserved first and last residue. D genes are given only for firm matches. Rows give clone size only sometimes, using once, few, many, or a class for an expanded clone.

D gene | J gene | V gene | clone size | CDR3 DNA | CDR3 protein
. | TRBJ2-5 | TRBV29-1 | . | TGCAGCGTCGCGCCCAGGGGAAGATCAGAGACCCAGTACTTC | CSVAPRGRSETQYF
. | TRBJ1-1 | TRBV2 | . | TGTGCCAGCACCTTAGGGGTCATAAACACTGAAGCTTTCTTT | CASTLGVINTEAFF
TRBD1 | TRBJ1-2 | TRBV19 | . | TGTGCCAGTAGGGGACAGGGGGCCTATGGCTACACCTTC | CASRGQGAYGYTF
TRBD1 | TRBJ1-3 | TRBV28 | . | TGTGCCAGCAGTTTAGGGACAGGGTTTGGGAACACCATATATTTT | CASSLGTGFGNTIYF
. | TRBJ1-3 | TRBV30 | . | TGTGCCTCGTTGACCAGGGCTGGAAACACCATATATTTT | CASLTRAGNTIYF
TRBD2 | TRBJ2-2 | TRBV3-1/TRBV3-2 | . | TGTGCCAGCAGCCCCCGACTAGCGGGACGTGTGGGCACCGGGGAGCTGTTTTTT | CASSPRLAGRVGTGELFF
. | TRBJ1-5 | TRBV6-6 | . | TGTGCCAGCAGTAACCCGACAGATCAGCCCCAGCATTTT | CASSNPTDQPQHF
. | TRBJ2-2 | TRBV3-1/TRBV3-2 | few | TGTGCCAGCAGCCAGGGACAGAACACCGGGGAGCTGTTTTTT | CASSQGQNTGELFF
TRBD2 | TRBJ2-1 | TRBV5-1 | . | TGCGCCAGCGGTCGGTGGAGCGGGGACGATGAGCAGTTCTTC | CASGRWSGDDEQFF
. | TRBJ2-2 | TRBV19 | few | TGTGCCAGTAGTATAGACAGCACCGGGGAGCTGTTTTTT | CASSIDSTGELFF
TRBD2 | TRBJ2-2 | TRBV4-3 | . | TGCGCCAGCAGCCAAGATGTAGCGGGGGGGCCAAACACCGGGGAGCTGTTTTTT | CASSQDVAGGPNTGELFF
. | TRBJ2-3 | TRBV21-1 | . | TGTGCCAGCAGCAAAATCGAGCGGGGGAGTACAGATACGCAGTATTTT | CASSKIERGSTDTQYF
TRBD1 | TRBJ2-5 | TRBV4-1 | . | TGCGCCAGCCGCGCCATAGGGGGCCGCCCAGAGACCCAGTACTTC | CASRAIGGRPETQYF
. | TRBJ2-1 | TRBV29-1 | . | TGCAGCGTCCCAGACAGGCGCTCCTACAATGAGCAGTTCTTC | CSVPDRRSYNEQFF
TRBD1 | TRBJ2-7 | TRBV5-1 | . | TGCGCCAGCAGCGCCTCAACAGGGGTAGGGGCCTACGAGCAGTACTTC | CASSASTGVGAYEQYF
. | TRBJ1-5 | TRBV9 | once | TGTGCCACTATTGGAGGCCTAGGCAATCAGCCCCAGCATTTT | CATIGGLGNQPQHF
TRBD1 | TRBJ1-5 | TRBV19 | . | TGTGCCAGTACTACGACAGGGGGCCGGGTTCAGCCCCAGCATTTT | CASTTTGGRVQPQHF
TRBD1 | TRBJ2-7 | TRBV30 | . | TGTGCCTGGAGTCTATTTCCGGGACAGGGGTACGAGCAGTACTTC | CAWSLFPGQGYEQYF
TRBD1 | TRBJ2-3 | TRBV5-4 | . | TGTGCCACCCCCGGGCCGGGACAGGGGGTGGGGGTGGGCACAGATACGCAGTATTTT | CATPGPGQGVGVGTDTQYF
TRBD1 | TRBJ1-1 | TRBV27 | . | TGTGCCAGCAGTCCCTGGGACAGTCGGAACACTGAAGCTTTCTTT | CASSPWDSRNTEAFF
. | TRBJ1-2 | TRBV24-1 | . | TGTGCCACCAGTGATTTAGGGGAAAATTTTCCCTATGGCTACACCTTC | CATSDLGENFPYGYTF
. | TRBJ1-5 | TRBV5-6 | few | TGTGCCAGCAGCTTGCGAGGGCTCACCCCTCACAATCAGCCCCAGCATTTT | CASSLRGLTPHNQPQHF
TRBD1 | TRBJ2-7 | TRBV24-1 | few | TGTGCCACCAGTGACGGGACAGGGGTGGACTACGAGCAGTACTTC | CATSDGTGVDYEQYF
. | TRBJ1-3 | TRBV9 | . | TGTGCCAGCAGCGGAGAAACAGGGACTGGAAACACCATATATTTT | CASSGETGTGNTIYF
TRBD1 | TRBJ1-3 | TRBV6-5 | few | TGTGCCAGCAGCCGGACAGGGTCTGGAAACACCATATATTTT | CASSRTGSGNTIYF
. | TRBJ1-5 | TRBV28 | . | TGTGCCAGCAGCCTTTCAGGGTTAAGCCAGCCCCAGCATTTT | CASSLSGLSQPQHF
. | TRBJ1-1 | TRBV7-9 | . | TGTGCCAGCAGCCCTAAGTCGACACATGGGAACACTGAAGCTTTCTTT | CASSPKSTHGNTEAFF